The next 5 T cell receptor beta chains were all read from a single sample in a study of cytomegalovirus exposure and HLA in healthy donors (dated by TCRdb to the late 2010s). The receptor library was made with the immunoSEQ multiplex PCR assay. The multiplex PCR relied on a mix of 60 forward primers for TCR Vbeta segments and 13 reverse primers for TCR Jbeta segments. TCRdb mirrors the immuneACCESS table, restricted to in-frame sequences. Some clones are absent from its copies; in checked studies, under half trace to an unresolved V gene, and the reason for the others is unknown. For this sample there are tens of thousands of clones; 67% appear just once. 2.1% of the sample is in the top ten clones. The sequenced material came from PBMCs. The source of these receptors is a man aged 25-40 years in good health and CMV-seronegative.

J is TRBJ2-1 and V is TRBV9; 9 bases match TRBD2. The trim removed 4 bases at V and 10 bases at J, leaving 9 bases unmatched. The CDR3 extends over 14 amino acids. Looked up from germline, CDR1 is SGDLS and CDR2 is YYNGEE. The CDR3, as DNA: TGTGCCAGCAGCCCTGGGGCTAGCGGGGAGGAGCAGTTCTTC. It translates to CASSPGASGEEQFF.

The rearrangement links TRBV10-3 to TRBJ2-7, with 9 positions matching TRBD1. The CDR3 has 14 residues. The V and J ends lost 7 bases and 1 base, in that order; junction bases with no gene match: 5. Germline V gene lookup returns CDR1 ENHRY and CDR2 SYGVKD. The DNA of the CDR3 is TGTGCCATCACCACCGGGACAGGGTCCTACGAGCAGTACTTC. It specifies CAITTGTGSYEQYF.

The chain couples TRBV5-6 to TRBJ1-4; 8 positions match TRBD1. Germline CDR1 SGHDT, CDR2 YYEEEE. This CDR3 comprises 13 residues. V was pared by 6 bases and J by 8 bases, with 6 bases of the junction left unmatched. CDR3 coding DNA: TGTGCCAGCACCGCAGACAGGGGCGAAAAACTGTTTTTT. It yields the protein CASTADRGEKLFF.

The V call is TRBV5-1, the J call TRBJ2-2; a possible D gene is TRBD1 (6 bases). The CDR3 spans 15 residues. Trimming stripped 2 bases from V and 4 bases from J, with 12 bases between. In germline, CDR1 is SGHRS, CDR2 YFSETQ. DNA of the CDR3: TGCGCCAGCAGCTTAGGACAGAGCAGCACCGGGGAGCTGTTTTTT. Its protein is CASSLGQSSTGELFF.

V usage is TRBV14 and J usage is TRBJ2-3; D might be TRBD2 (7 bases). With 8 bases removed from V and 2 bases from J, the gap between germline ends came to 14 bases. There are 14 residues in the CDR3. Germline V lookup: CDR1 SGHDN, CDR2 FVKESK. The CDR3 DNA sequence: TGTGCCAGCCAACAGGGACTACCCACAGATACGCAGTATTTT. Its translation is CASQQGLPTDTQYF.